The 27 T cell receptor beta chains presented below share a single source sample, sequenced in a study of blood T cell repertoires in COVID-19. Sequencing was performed with immunoSEQ multiplex PCR; in TCRdb, only in-frame clones are kept and a portion is missing. The sample lists some 240,000 clones; roughly nine tenths were seen once. The sample was peripheral blood. These receptors were taken from a middle-aged woman who had recovered from COVID-19.

V and J are TRBV10-1 and TRBJ2-5, with TRBD2 identical over 13 bases. The CDR3 runs to 17 residues. V shed 5 bases and J 0 bases; nucleotides not matched to a gene: 6. In germline, CDR1 is WNHNN, CDR2 SYGVQD (reference sequence). The CDR3 DNA reads as TGCGCCAGCAGTCCCGGGACTAGCGGGACGTACCAAGAGACCCAGTACTTC. This codes for CASSPGTSGTYQETQYF.

The gene calls are TRBV7-2 and TRBJ2-3, with 9 bases identical to TRBD2. The CDR3 has 16 amino acids. The trim removed 5 bases at V and 2 bases at J, leaving 8 bases unmatched. The V gene's germline CDR1 is SGHTA and CDR2 FQGNSA. The CDR3 DNA follows: TGTGCCAGCAGCAGCAGCTCTAGCGGGAACACAGATACGCAGTATTTT. Amino acids: CASSSSSSGNTDTQYF.

The chain combines TRBV15 with TRBJ2-7, with D maybe TRBD1 (5 bases). There are 14 residues in the CDR3. Germline CDR1 is LNHNV and CDR2 is YYDKDF (reference sequence). The ends were cut back, 0 bases at V and 2 bases at J, with 8 bases in the middle. As DNA, the CDR3 is TGTGCCACCAGCAGAGATAGGACAACCTACGAGCAGTACTTC. Translated, it gives CATSRDRTTYEQYF.

This clone was picked up a small number of times. This chain joins TRBV13 and TRBJ2-3, with D hard to call. Germline lookup yields CDR1 PRHDT and CDR2 FYEKMQ (reference sequence). There are 14 residues in the CDR3. The V and J ends lost 0 bases and 5 bases respectively, with 9 bases between them. The CDR3: CASSLGGSLDTQYF. CDR3 nucleotides: TGTGCCAGCAGCTTAGGCGGTAGCCTAGATACGCAGTATTTT.

This clone was counted once. The chain uses TRBV6-2 or TRBV6-3 and TRBJ2-7; the match to TRBD2 covers 8 bases. V lost 5 bases to trimming and J lost 3 bases; unmatched junction nucleotides: 3. The CDR3 extends over 13 amino acids. Per the germline V gene, CDR1 is MNHEY and CDR2 is SVGEGT. CDR3 coding DNA: TGTGCCAGCAGTAAGGCGGGAGGCTACGAGCAGTACGTC. This encodes CASSKAGGYEQYV.

The CDR3 is CASSVGTGEGDTIYF. The CDR3 DNA is TGTGCCAGCAGCGTGGGGACAGGGGAAGGAGACACCATATATTTT. V usage is TRBV9 and J usage is TRBJ1-3; 10 bases fit TRBD1. With V trimmed by 2 bases and J by 8 bases, 7 bases remained unmatched. The CDR3 is 15 amino acids. CDR1 SGDLS and CDR2 YYNGEE come from the germline V gene.

This clone was observed a handful of times. V is TRBV3-1 (or the pseudogene TRBV3-2) and J is TRBJ1-2; 9 positions match TRBD1. The V gene end was trimmed by 4 bases and the J gene end by 7 bases; junction bases not matched to a gene: 7. CDR1 and CDR2 (germline): LGHDT, YNNKEL (reference sequence). The CDR3 sequence is 14 residues long. The CDR3 bases are TGTGCCAGCAGCCTACAAGGACAGGGGTCTGGCTACACCTTC. It encodes CASSLQGQGSGYTF.

This chain connects TRBV30 to TRBJ2-1, with 11 bases fitting TRBD2. This CDR3 region has 15 residues. Germline V lookup: CDR1 GTSNPN, CDR2 SVGIG (reference sequence). Trimming removed 8 bases from V and 6 bases from J; junction bases left unmatched: 12. CDR3: CARQKLAGVVNEQFF. The CDR3 DNA reads TGTGCCCGCCAAAAACTAGCGGGGGTGGTCAATGAGCAGTTCTTC.

The chain recombines TRBV27 with TRBJ2-3; D is perhaps TRBD2 (7 bases). V lost 4 bases to trimming and J lost 6 bases, with 17 bases between them. Germline V gene sequence: CDR1 MNHEY, CDR2 SMNVEV (reference sequence). This CDR3 comprises 15 residues. The CDR3, as DNA: TGTGCCAGCAGTTCGCCCGGGGGGCGTTCTGATACGCAGTATTTT. It translates to CASSSPGGRSDTQYF.

The chain is built from TRBV10-3 and TRBJ2-7; 8 bases fit TRBD1. The CDR3 consists of 13 residues. Per the germline V gene, CDR1 is ENHRY and CDR2 is SYGVKD. V shed 4 bases, J shed 5 bases, and the junction held 4 bases outside the gene matches. CDR3 nucleotide sequence: TGTGCCATCAGTGCGGACAGGGTGAACGAGCAGTACGTC. Its translation: CAISADRVNEQYV.

V usage is TRBV10-2 and J usage is TRBJ1-1; D may be TRBD1 (6 bases). Germline V lookup: CDR1 WSHSY, CDR2 SAAADI. The V end lost 7 bases, the J end lost 4 bases, and 10 bases lay between the germline ends. This CDR3 is built from 12 residues. The CDR3 sequence is CASKEGGTEAFF. The CDR3 DNA reads as TGCGCCAGCAAAGAAGGGGGCACTGAAGCTTTCTTT.

CDR3 in amino acids: CTLGGNQPQHF. As DNA, the CDR3 is TGCACCCTCGGGGGTAATCAGCCCCAGCATTTT. The chain joins TRBV1 to TRBJ1-5. TRBV1 is listed as a pseudogene. The CDR3 is made up of 11 amino acids.

V gene TRBV6-5 combines with J gene TRBJ2-7; maybe TRBD2 (5 bases). Germline V gene data show CDR1 as MNHEY and CDR2 as SVGAGI. V lost 6 bases, J lost 0 bases, and 15 bases lay in between. The CDR3 has 15 amino acids. This chain's CDR3 is CASSPGRGISYEQYV. For the CDR3, the DNA is TGTGCCAGCAGCCCCGGACGGGGAATCTCCTACGAGCAGTACGTC.

In its sample, this clone was seen once. This chain uses TRBV10-3 with TRBJ2-5; 9 bases align to TRBD2. CDR3 length: 13 residues. The germline V gene has CDR1 ENHRY and CDR2 SYGVKD. Trimming cost V 11 bases and J 4 bases; bases outside gene matches: 8. Here the CDR3 DNA reads TGTGCCGCAAAGACGGGACTAGCAGAGACCCAGTACTTC. Its translation: CAAKTGLAETQYF.

To note about this clone: Other DNA sequences in the same sample also yield this CDR3. The chain is built from TRBV5-6 and TRBJ2-2; TRBD2 matches at 8 bases. V shed 5 bases, J shed 1 base, and the junction held 1 base outside the gene matches. From germline, CDR1 is SGHDT and CDR2 YYEEEE. The CDR3 covers 14 residues. The CDR3 DNA sequence: TGTGCCAGCAGTCTAGCGGGGAACACCGGGGAGCTGTTTTTT. Encoded protein: CASSLAGNTGELFF. The full variable domain, in which reference TRBV5-6 and TRBJ2-2 provide the parts outside the CDR3, is DAGVTQSPTHLIKTRGQQVTLRCSPKSGHDTVSWYQQALGQGPQFIFQYYEEEERQRGNFPDRFSGHQFPNYSSELNVNALLLGDSALYLCASSLAGNTGELFFGEGSRLTVL.

In its sample, this clone was seen once. The V and J genes are TRBV6-4 and TRBJ2-3, with TRBD2 identical over 7 bases. This CDR3 is built from 13 residues. CDR1 and CDR2 from the germline V gene are MRHNA and SNTAGT. CDR3 sequence (DNA): TGTACAAGCTATAGCGGGTGCACAGATACGCAGTATTTT. Encoded protein: CTSYSGCTDTQYF.

CDR3 sequence reads: CAISESLPQTGNDQPQHF. The CDR3 nucleotides are TGTGCCATCAGTGAGTCTTTACCCCAGACAGGGAACGATCAGCCCCAGCATTTT. The rearrangement uses TRBV10-3 and TRBJ1-5; 7 bases agree with TRBD1. The CDR3 runs to 18 residues. Germline CDR1 ENHRY, CDR2 SYGVKD. After removal of 0 bases from V and 5 bases from J, the junction contained 13 bases not matched to a gene.

The rearrangement links TRBV29-1 to TRBJ1-5; no firm D call. This CDR3 spans 15 amino acids. V gave up 4 bases and J gave up 1 base, with 14 bases separating them. The V gene's germline CDR1 is SQVTM and CDR2 ANQGSEA. DNA of the CDR3: TGCAGCGTTGCCGGGGTCCCGGGCAGCAATCAGCCCCAGCATTTT. Translated: CSVAGVPGSNQPQHF. Full variable domain (remainder filled in from reference TRBV29-1 and TRBJ1-5): SAVISQKPSRDICQRGTSLTIQCQVDSQVTMMFWYRQQPGQSLTLIATANQGSEATYESGFVIDKFPISRPNLTFSTLTVSNMSPEDSSIYLCSVAGVPGSNQPQHFGDGTRLSIL.

The V call is TRBV10-3, the J call TRBJ2-7; 11 nucleotides agree with TRBD1. Per the germline V gene, CDR1 is ENHRY and CDR2 is SYGVKD. This CDR3 is built from 11 residues. The chain's CDR3 is CAIWGQGDWDV. DNA of the CDR3: TGTGCCATCTGGGGACAGGGGGATTGGGACGTC.

The chain joins TRBV19 to TRBJ1-5; 12 bases are shared with TRBD1. Trimming cost V 1 base and J 3 bases; bases outside gene matches: 1. Germline assignment: CDR1 LNHDA and CDR2 SQIVND (reference sequence). The CDR3 has 16 residues. The CDR3 spells CASSIGDRGPNQPQHF. CDR3 sequence (DNA): TGTGCCAGTAGTATAGGGGACAGGGGGCCCAATCAGCCCCAGCATTTT. Using reference TRBV19 and TRBJ1-5 for the parts outside the CDR3, the full variable domain is DGGITQSPKYLFRKEGQNVTLSCEQNLNHDAMYWYRQDPGQGLRLIYYSQIVNDFQKGDIAEGYSVSREKKESFPLTVTSAQKNPTAFYLCASSIGDRGPNQPQHFGDGTRLSIL.

The chain couples TRBV6-5 to TRBJ2-3; D possibly corresponds to TRBD2 (5 bases). Germline-derived CDR1 and CDR2 are MNHEY and SVGAGI. V gave up 4 bases and J gave up 0 bases, with 8 bases separating them. CDR3 size: 14 residues. CDR3 DNA sequence: TGTGCCAGCAGTTCATGGACTAGCACAGATACGCAGTATTTT. Translation gives CASSSWTSTDTQYF.

This chain connects TRBV28 to TRBJ1-1; D gene uncertain. Trimming removed 7 bases from V and 7 bases from J, with 10 bases in between. This CDR3 has 11 residues. Germline V gives CDR1 MDHEN, CDR2 SYDVKM. CDR3 sequence reads: CASISSLEAFF. Written as DNA, the CDR3 is TGTGCCAGCATTTCCTCCCTTGAAGCTTTCTTT.

V usage is TRBV7-9 and J usage is TRBJ1-4; a possible D gene is TRBD1 (5 bases). Germline CDR1 and CDR2: SEHNR and FQNEAQ (reference sequence). The V gene lost 5 bases and the J gene lost 4 bases, with 14 bases spanning the gap. This CDR3 spans 15 amino acids. The CDR3 loop is CASSPIDSHNEKLFF. CDR3 coding DNA: TGTGCCAGCAGCCCGATAGACAGCCATAATGAAAAACTGTTTTTT.

The V call is TRBV20-1, the J call TRBJ2-3, with TRBD2 as a possible D gene (6 bases). The V end lost 3 bases, the J end lost 0 bases, and 13 bases lay between the germline ends. The V gene's germline CDR1 is DFQATT and CDR2 SNEGSKA (reference sequence). This CDR3 contains 15 residues. CDR3 nucleotides: TGCAGTGCTAGTATAGCGGCAAAAAGCACAGATACGCAGTATTTT. Protein product: CSASIAAKSTDTQYF.

This chain links TRBV7-2 with TRBJ2-1; D is possibly TRBD2 (6 bases). V gave up 4 bases and J gave up 9 bases, with 16 bases separating them. CDR1 SGHTA and CDR2 FQGNSA come from the germline V gene. This CDR3 is 14 amino acids long. The DNA of the CDR3 is TGTGCCAGCAGCTCGCATGGAGGGATTGGTGAGCAGTTCTTC. This encodes CASSSHGGIGEQFF.

This clone appeared many times. DNA for the CDR3: TGCGCCAGCAGCTTGTTTCCGACAGAGCAGTACTTC. This gives the protein CASSLFPTEQYF. The chain carries TRBV5-1 and TRBJ2-7; D unresolved. The CDR3 runs to 12 residues. V was cut by 1 base and J by 7 bases, with 9 bases left in between. Per germline, CDR1 SGHRS and CDR2 YFSETQ.

CDR3 loop: CASPGSNNEQFF. The DNA of the CDR3 is TGTGCCTCCCCTGGGAGTAACAATGAGCAGTTCTTC. V usage is TRBV30 and J usage is TRBJ2-1; possible D gene TRBD2, 5 bases. Deletions cut 7 bases from V and 5 bases from J, with 12 bases between. The CDR3 contains 12 residues. From germline, CDR1 is GTSNPN and CDR2 SVGIG (reference sequence).